This T cell receptor (beta chain) was sequenced in a study of tumor and adjacent non-tumor tissue in lung cancer. Study-wide background: There were fewer than 15 adenocarcinoma, a couple of squamous cell carcinoma and 1 small cell lung cancer cases.

RNA was extracted from bulk tissue without any cell sorting. TCRbeta libraries were built with three rounds of nested PCR, modified from ARM-PCR. TCRdb called the multiplex PCR reads again in MiXCR, with one record for every CDR3 protein. The sample consists of 120,000 to 150,000 distinct CDR3 sequences, around 61% of them appearing once. The V and J ends lost 5 bases and 7 bases, in that order; junction bases with no gene match: 11. The CDR3 extends over 17 amino acids. Germline CDR1 SGHTA, CDR2 FQGNSA. On this clonotype: Antigen unknown.

The study's findings and limits: Tumor tissue had significantly higher TCR diversity than normal lung. Normal lung showed higher cumulative top 100 clone frequency than tumor.

This TCR was recovered from a man in his fifties or sixties with small cell lung cancer. The chain uses TRBV7-2 and TRBJ2-2; the match to TRBD2 covers 12 bases. Sequences were obtained from lung tumor tissue. CDR3 loop: CASSTSTSGRRNGELFF. Here the CDR3 DNA reads TGTGCCAGCAGCACCTCCACTAGCGGGAGGCGGAACGGGGAGCTGTTTTTT.